The rows below give T cell receptor beta chains drawn from one sample of a study of read filtering for tumor transcriptome and immune sequencing. TCRdb independently ran MiXCR on the reads; one entry per CDR3 protein. This repertoire shows 90,000 or so distinct CDR3 sequences, around a fifth found once; its top ten account for about an eighth. Sequenced sample: a population of CD138-negative cells sorted from bone marrow. These receptors all come from a donor at least 40 years old with multiple myeloma. The CDR3 runs from the conserved cysteine through the conserved F or W. Each record gives: V gene, clone size, J gene, D gene, CDR3 DNA, CDR3 protein. D genes are given only for firm matches. Expanded clones get a size class; other rows say once, few or many, or leave the size out.

v_call: TRBV5-1
clone_size: many
j_call: TRBJ2-7
d_call: .
cdr3_nt: TGCGCCAGCAGCTCTTTGGTTTACAACTACGAGCAGTACTTC
cdr3_aa: CASSSLVYNYEQYF

v_call: TRBV29-1
clone_size: many
j_call: TRBJ1-1
d_call: TRBD1
cdr3_nt: TGCAGCGTGGGACAGCTGAACACTGAAGCTTTCTTT
cdr3_aa: CSVGQLNTEAFF

v_call: TRBV6-5
clone_size: many
j_call: TRBJ1-4
d_call: .
cdr3_nt: TGTGCCAGCAGCCCCGGACAGAGAAATGAAAAACTGTTTTTT
cdr3_aa: CASSPGQRNEKLFF

v_call: TRBV3-1
clone_size: few
j_call: TRBJ2-3
d_call: TRBD2
cdr3_nt: TGTGCCAGCAGCGATACTGGCGGGGGTCGAGATACGCAGTATTTT
cdr3_aa: CASSDTGGGRDTQYF

v_call: TRBV5-1
clone_size: .
j_call: TRBJ2-5
d_call: .
cdr3_nt: TGCGCCAGCAGGGGGGGAGACCAAGAGACCCGGTACTTC
cdr3_aa: CASRGGDQETRYF

v_call: TRBV29-1
clone_size: many
j_call: TRBJ1-3
d_call: .
cdr3_nt: TGCAGCGTTCAGGCGGGGGCGGGAAACACCATATATTTT
cdr3_aa: CSVQAGAGNTIYF

v_call: TRBV10-3
clone_size: many
j_call: TRBJ1-1
d_call: .
cdr3_nt: TGTGCCATCAGTGAGTGGCAGCTGAACACTGAAGCTTTCTTT
cdr3_aa: CAISEWQLNTEAFF

v_call: TRBV2
clone_size: .
j_call: TRBJ2-7
d_call: TRBD1
cdr3_nt: TGTGCCAGCAGTGGGGACAGTTCCTACGAGCAGTACTTC
cdr3_aa: CASSGDSSYEQYF

v_call: TRBV6-2/TRBV6-3
clone_size: many
j_call: TRBJ2-5
d_call: .
cdr3_nt: TGTGCCAGCAGTTATCTCGGGACACCTCAAGAGACCCAGTACTTC
cdr3_aa: CASSYLGTPQETQYF

v_call: TRBV5-1
clone_size: many
j_call: TRBJ2-5
d_call: TRBD2
cdr3_nt: TGCGCCAGCAGCGGTAGCGGGGCCTTGCAAGAGACCCAGTACTTC
cdr3_aa: CASSGSGALQETQYF

v_call: TRBV6-5
clone_size: .
j_call: TRBJ1-5
d_call: .
cdr3_nt: TGTGCCAGCAGTCTTCACAGGGATAGCAATCAGCCCCAGCATTTT
cdr3_aa: CASSLHRDSNQPQHF

v_call: TRBV3-1
clone_size: .
j_call: TRBJ1-1
d_call: .
cdr3_nt: TGTGCCAGCAGCCAAGGACAGTTGAACACTGAAGCTTTCTTT
cdr3_aa: CASSQGQLNTEAFF

v_call: TRBV6-5
clone_size: .
j_call: TRBJ2-1
d_call: .
cdr3_nt: TGTGCAAGCAGTTACGGGGACGGGTACAATGAGCAGTTCTTC
cdr3_aa: CASSYGDGYNEQFF

v_call: TRBV5-1
clone_size: many
j_call: TRBJ1-1
d_call: TRBD1
cdr3_nt: TGCGCCAGCACCGCGGACAGGGCCACTGAAGCTTTCTTT
cdr3_aa: CASTADRATEAFF

v_call: TRBV5-6
clone_size: many
j_call: TRBJ1-2
d_call: .
cdr3_nt: TGTGCCAGCAGCTTGCGGAGAGCTAACTATGGCTACACCTTC
cdr3_aa: CASSLRRANYGYTF

v_call: TRBV4-1
clone_size: few
j_call: TRBJ1-2
d_call: TRBD1
cdr3_nt: TGCGCCAGCAGTGGACAGGGTGACTATGGCTACACCTTC
cdr3_aa: CASSGQGDYGYTF

v_call: TRBV4-1
clone_size: .
j_call: TRBJ2-7
d_call: TRBD2
cdr3_nt: TGCGCCAGCAGCTATAGCGGGGGGGCCTACGAGCAGTACTTC
cdr3_aa: CASSYSGGAYEQYF

v_call: TRBV12-3/TRBV12-4
clone_size: many
j_call: TRBJ2-7
d_call: .
cdr3_nt: TGTGCCAGCAGTTTATCCGCAGGTCTCTACGAGCAGTACTTC
cdr3_aa: CASSLSAGLYEQYF

v_call: TRBV20-1
clone_size: few
j_call: TRBJ2-1
d_call: TRBD2
cdr3_nt: TGCAGTGCTGTGCGGGGGGCCCCACAGGAGCAGTTCTTC
cdr3_aa: CSAVRGAPQEQFF

v_call: TRBV20-1
clone_size: .
j_call: TRBJ2-1
d_call: .
cdr3_nt: TGCAGTGCCTTTTCATCCGCGGGGAGCTCCTACAATGAGCAGTTCTTC
cdr3_aa: CSAFSSAGSSYNEQFF

v_call: TRBV6-6
clone_size: .
j_call: TRBJ2-2
d_call: .
cdr3_nt: TGTGCCAGCAGTTACTCAATGACTCCCAGGGGCAGGGAGCTGTTTTTT
cdr3_aa: CASSYSMTPRGRELFF

v_call: TRBV2
clone_size: few
j_call: TRBJ1-5
d_call: TRBD1
cdr3_nt: TGTGCCAGCAGCGCGGGACAGCGTAATCAGCCCCAGCATTTT
cdr3_aa: CASSAGQRNQPQHF

v_call: TRBV7-8
clone_size: many
j_call: TRBJ2-7
d_call: .
cdr3_nt: TGTGCCAGCAGCTCGCGAAGGGACGGCTCCTACGAGCAGTACTTC
cdr3_aa: CASSSRRDGSYEQYF

v_call: TRBV5-1
clone_size: many
j_call: TRBJ2-1
d_call: TRBD1
cdr3_nt: TGCGCCACCCATCCCGGGACAGTTGGCAATGAGCAGTTCTTC
cdr3_aa: CATHPGTVGNEQFF

v_call: TRBV27
clone_size: few
j_call: TRBJ2-2
d_call: TRBD2
cdr3_nt: TGTGCCAGCAGTCCAAGCGGGGCCGGGGAGCTGTTTTTT
cdr3_aa: CASSPSGAGELFF

v_call: TRBV19
clone_size: many
j_call: TRBJ2-1
d_call: TRBD2
cdr3_nt: TGTGCCAGTAGTATAAGGAGGCTAGCGGGGGGCAATGAGCAGTTCTTC
cdr3_aa: CASSIRRLAGGNEQFF

v_call: TRBV24-1
clone_size: many
j_call: TRBJ1-1
d_call: .
cdr3_nt: TGTGCCACCAGTGATTCCCGTAGGGGAGATACTGAAGCTTTCTTT
cdr3_aa: CATSDSRRGDTEAFF

v_call: TRBV6-1
clone_size: .
j_call: TRBJ2-1
d_call: .
cdr3_nt: TGTGCCAGCTCTTTAGGGCAGGGGGGATCTTACCGGGAGCAGCTCTTC
cdr3_aa: CASSLGQGGSYREQLF

v_call: TRBV6-5
clone_size: many
j_call: TRBJ1-5
d_call: .
cdr3_nt: TGTGCCAGCAGTTTAGTGTTCGAGGGAGGTCAGCCCCAGCATTTT
cdr3_aa: CASSLVFEGGQPQHF

v_call: TRBV7-7
clone_size: many
j_call: TRBJ2-2
d_call: .
cdr3_nt: TGTGCTAGCAGCTTAGCAATGAACACCGGGGAGCTGTTTTTT
cdr3_aa: CASSLAMNTGELFF

v_call: TRBV11-2
clone_size: many
j_call: TRBJ2-7
d_call: .
cdr3_nt: TGTGCCAGCAGCTTACTAGCTCTCGAGCAGTACTTC
cdr3_aa: CASSLLALEQYF

v_call: TRBV5-1
clone_size: many
j_call: TRBJ1-5
d_call: TRBD1
cdr3_nt: TGCGCCAGCAGCGAAGGACAGGGTGAGCAGCCCCAGCATTTT
cdr3_aa: CASSEGQGEQPQHF

v_call: TRBV9
clone_size: .
j_call: TRBJ2-2
d_call: .
cdr3_nt: TGTGCCAGCAGCGTATTAAGCGACGCGCACACCGGGGAGCTGTTTTTT
cdr3_aa: CASSVLSDAHTGELFF

v_call: TRBV28
clone_size: .
j_call: TRBJ2-4
d_call: .
cdr3_nt: TGTGCCAGCAGTTTAAACGACCGAGACATTCAGTACTTC
cdr3_aa: CASSLNDRDIQYF

v_call: TRBV13
clone_size: .
j_call: TRBJ1-1
d_call: .
cdr3_nt: TGTGCCAGCAGCCGGAACTGGGCCCGGTCTGAAGATTTCTTT
cdr3_aa: CASSRNWARSEDFF

v_call: TRBV7-2
clone_size: .
j_call: TRBJ2-3
d_call: TRBD2
cdr3_nt: TGTGCCAGCAGCTTGGGAGCGGGGGGGGATACGCAGTATTTT
cdr3_aa: CASSLGAGGDTQYF

v_call: TRBV28
clone_size: many
j_call: TRBJ2-5
d_call: .
cdr3_nt: TGTGCCAGCAGTACGCACTTTGAGACCCAGTACTTC
cdr3_aa: CASSTHFETQYF

v_call: TRBV28
clone_size: many
j_call: TRBJ2-5
d_call: TRBD1
cdr3_nt: TGTGCCAGCAGTTTAGTCGGGACAGTTGGAAAGACCCAGTACTTC
cdr3_aa: CASSLVGTVGKTQYF

v_call: TRBV11-2
clone_size: many
j_call: TRBJ2-1
d_call: TRBD2
cdr3_nt: TGTGCCAGCAGCTTAGACATCTCGGGGGGTCGCGCCTACAATGAGCAGTTCTTC
cdr3_aa: CASSLDISGGRAYNEQFF

v_call: TRBV4-1
clone_size: many
j_call: TRBJ1-4
d_call: .
cdr3_nt: TGCGCCAGCAGCCAAGAGGACAAGCCAACTAATGAAAAACTGTTTTTT
cdr3_aa: CASSQEDKPTNEKLFF